The present entry profiles one T cell receptor (beta chain) with its context. This entry belongs to a study of blood T cell repertoires in COVID-19. Across the whole study: The samples span acute and convalescent COVID-19 from the United States, Italy and Spain. From T cells, B-cell-depleted T cells, or PBMCs came the material, which was cDNA or gDNA.

V dropped 1 base and J dropped 2; count of bases not matched to a gene: 1. The CDR3 runs 14 residues. From germline, CDR1 is LGHNT and CDR2 FRNRAP. Here immunoSEQ multiplex PCR was the method, and the copy in TCRdb shows in-frame clones only, minus some. Of about 40,000 clones in the sample, roughly 80% were seen once. The genes are TRBV12-5 and TRBJ1-2, with 7 bases matching TRBD1. The sequenced material came from peripheral blood. The source is a woman in her seventies with acute or convalescent COVID-19. CDR3 nucleotide sequence: TGTGCTAGTGGTTTGGGACAGGGAAACTATGGCTACACCTTC. Residues: CASGLGQGNYGYTF.